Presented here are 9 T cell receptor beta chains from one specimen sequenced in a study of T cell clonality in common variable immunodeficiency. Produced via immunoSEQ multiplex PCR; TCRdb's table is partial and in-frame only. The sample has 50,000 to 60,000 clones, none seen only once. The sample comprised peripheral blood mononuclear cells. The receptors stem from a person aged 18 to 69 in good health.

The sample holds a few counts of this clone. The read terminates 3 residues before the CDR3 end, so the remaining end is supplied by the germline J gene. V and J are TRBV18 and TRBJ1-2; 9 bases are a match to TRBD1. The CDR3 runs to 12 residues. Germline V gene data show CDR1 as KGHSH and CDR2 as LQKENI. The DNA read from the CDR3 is TGTGCCAGCTCACCGGGACAGGGACTC. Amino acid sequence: CASSPGQGL. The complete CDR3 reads CASSPGQGLYTF. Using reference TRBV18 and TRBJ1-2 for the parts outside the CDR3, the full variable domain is NAGVMQNPRHLVRRRGQEARLRCSPMKGHSHVYWYRQLPEEGLKFMVYLQKENIIDESGMPKERFSAEFPKEGPSILRIQQVVRGDSAAYFCASSPGQGLYTFGSGTRLTVV.

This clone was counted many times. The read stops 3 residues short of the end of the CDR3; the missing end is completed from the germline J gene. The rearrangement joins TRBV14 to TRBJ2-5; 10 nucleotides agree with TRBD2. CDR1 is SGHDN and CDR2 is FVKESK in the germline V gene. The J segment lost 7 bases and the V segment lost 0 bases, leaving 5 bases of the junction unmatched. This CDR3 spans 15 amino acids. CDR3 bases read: TGTGCCAGCAGCCAAGATATAATAGCGGGAGGGACC. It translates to CASSQDIIAGGT. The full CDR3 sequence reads CASSQDIIAGGTQYF.

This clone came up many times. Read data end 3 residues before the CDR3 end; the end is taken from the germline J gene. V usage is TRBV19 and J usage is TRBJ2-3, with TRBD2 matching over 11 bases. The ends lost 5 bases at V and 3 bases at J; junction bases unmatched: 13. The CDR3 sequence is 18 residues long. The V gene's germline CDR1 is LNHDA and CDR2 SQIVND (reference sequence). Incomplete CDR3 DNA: TGTGCCAGTAGTCGGTTTAGCGGGAGGGCGCGGGGAACAGATACG. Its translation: CASSRFSGRARGTDT. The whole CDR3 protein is CASSRFSGRARGTDTQYF.

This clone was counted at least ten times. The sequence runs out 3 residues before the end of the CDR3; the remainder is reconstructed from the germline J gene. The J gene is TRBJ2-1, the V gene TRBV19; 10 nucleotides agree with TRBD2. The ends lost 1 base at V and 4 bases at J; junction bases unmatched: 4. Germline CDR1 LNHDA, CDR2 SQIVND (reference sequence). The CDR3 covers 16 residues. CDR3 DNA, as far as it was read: TGTGCCAGTAGTATAGGCGGACTAGCGGTTTACAATGAG. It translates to CASSIGGLAVYNE. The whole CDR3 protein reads CASSIGGLAVYNEQFF.

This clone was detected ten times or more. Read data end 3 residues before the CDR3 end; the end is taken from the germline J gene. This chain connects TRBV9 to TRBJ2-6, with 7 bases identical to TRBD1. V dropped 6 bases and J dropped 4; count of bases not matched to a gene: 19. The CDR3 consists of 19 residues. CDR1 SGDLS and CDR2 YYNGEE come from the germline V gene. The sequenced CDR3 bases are TGTGCCAGCACCCCTACAGGGACAGTTTCTTTCACCGGGGCCAACGTC. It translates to CASTPTGTVSFTGANV. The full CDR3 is CASTPTGTVSFTGANVLTF. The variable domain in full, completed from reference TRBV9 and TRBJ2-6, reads DSGVTQTPKHLITATGQRVTLRCSPRSGDLSVYWYQQSLDQGLQFLIQYYNGEERAKGNILERFSAQQFPDLHSELNLSSLELGDSALYFCASTPTGTVSFTGANVLTFGAGSRLTVL.

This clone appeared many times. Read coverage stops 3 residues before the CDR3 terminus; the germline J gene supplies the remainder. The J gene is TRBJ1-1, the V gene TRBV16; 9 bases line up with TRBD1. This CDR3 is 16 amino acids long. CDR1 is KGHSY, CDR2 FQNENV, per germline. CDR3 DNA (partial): TGTGCCAGCAGCCAATTGGGGACAGGGCGTAGAGGAGAA. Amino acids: CASSQLGTGRRGE. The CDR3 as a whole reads CASSQLGTGRRGEAFF.

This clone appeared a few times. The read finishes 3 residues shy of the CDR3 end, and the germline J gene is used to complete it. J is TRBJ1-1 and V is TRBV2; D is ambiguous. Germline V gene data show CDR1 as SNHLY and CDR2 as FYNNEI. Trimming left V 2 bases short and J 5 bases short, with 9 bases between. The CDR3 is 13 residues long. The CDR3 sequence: CASSERVVTEAFF. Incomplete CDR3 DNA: TGTGCCAGCAGTGAACGGGTGGTAACTGAA. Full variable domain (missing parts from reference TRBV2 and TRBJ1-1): EPEVTQTPSHQVTQMGQEVILRCVPISNHLYFYWYRQILGQKVEFLVSFYNNEISEKSEIFDDQFSVERPDGSNFTLKIRSTKLEDSAMYFCASSERVVTEAFFGQGTRLTVV.

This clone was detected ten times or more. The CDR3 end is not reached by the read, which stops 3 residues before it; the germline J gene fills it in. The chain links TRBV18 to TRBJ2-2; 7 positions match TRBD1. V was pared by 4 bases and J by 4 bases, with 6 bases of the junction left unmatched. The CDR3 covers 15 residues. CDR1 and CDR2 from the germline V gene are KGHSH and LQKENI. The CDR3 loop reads CASSRTGESTGELFF. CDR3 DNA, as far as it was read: TGTGCCAGCTCACGAACAGGGGAGAGCACCGGGGAG. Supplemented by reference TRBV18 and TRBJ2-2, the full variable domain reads NAGVMQNPRHLVRRRGQEARLRCSPMKGHSHVYWYRQLPEEGLKFMVYLQKENIIDESGMPKERFSAEFPKEGPSILRIQQVVRGDSAAYFCASSRTGESTGELFFGEGSRLTVL.

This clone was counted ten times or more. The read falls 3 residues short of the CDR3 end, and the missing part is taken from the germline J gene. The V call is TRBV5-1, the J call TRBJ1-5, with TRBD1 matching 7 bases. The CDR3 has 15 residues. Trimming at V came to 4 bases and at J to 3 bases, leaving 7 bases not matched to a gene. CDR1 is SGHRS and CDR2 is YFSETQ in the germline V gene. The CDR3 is CASSLQGQVNQPQHF. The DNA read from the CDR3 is TGCGCCAGCAGCCTGCAAGGACAGGTCAATCAGCCC.